This record covers a single TCR beta chain. The antigen remains undetermined. The V and J ends lost 7 bases and 9 bases, in that order; junction bases with no gene match: 12. Germline loops: CDR1 MNHNS, CDR2 SASEGT. The CDR3 runs to 15 residues. Both 60 Vbeta primers and 13 Jbeta primers went into the PCR. The protocol was immunoSEQ multiplex PCR, while the TCRdb copy is restricted to in-frame clones and leaves out a portion. Of about 160,000 clones in the sample, around three quarters are singletons; the top ten hold 1%. This specimen belongs to a study of cytomegalovirus exposure and HLA in healthy donors. Study conclusions and caveats: What was likely a sequencing artifact was a cluster of highly shared sequence variants. No immune exposure information besides CMV serostatus was available. A few CMV-associated chains were confirmed in vitro to be specific for CMV antigens. In a later analysis, several top co-occurrence clusters appeared linked to parvovirus B19, influenza, CMV and Epstein-Barr virus.

The sequence derives from a woman in her forties or fifties in good health and CMV-seropositive. This chain links TRBV6-1 with TRBJ2-3; TRBD2 aligns across 11 bases. Material for sequencing was PBMCs. This CDR3 is CASTLAGGPSETQYF. CDR3 coding DNA: TGTGCCAGCACCTTAGCGGGGGGGCCTTCGGAAACGCAGTATTTT.